This T cell receptor beta chain is from a study of OX40 agonist ivuxolimab in advanced cancers. Clones were read by immunoSEQ multiplex PCR, and TCRdb kept only the in-frame ones, dropping some. The sample holds over 60,000 clones, around 84% seen once. Trimming pared 3 bases from V and 0 bases from J, leaving 20 bases between. The V gene's germline CDR1 is MGHDK and CDR2 SYGVNS. There are 18 residues in the CDR3. The rearrangement links TRBV25-1 to TRBJ1-1, with D perhaps TRBD1 (6 bases). Here the sequenced sample was CD4+ or CD8+ T cells sorted from blood, taken in a trial of the OX40 agonist ivuxolimab. The receptor comes from an adult with an advanced solid tumor such as melanoma, head and neck, liver or kidney cancer. CDR3 protein: CASSDRDTVFYMNTEAFF. The CDR3 coding sequence is TGTGCCAGCAGTGACCGGGACACGGTTTTTTACATGAACACTGAAGCTTTCTTT.